The subject of this entry is one TCR beta chain. This clone has more than one count but fewer than ten. Its antigen is currently not known. Qualities for individual bases were not recorded, and no much larger clone is one base off. These data come from a study of immune cell composition in non-small cell lung cancer listed by TCRdb under 2017. Background on the whole study: To assign histologic subtype, which was mostly lung adenocarcinoma or squamous cell carcinoma, H&E was combined with p63, CK5, Napsin A and TTF-1 immunohistochemistry. Using Adaptive Biotechnologies, the researchers ran TCR-beta sequencing on fewer than 45 paired NSCLC tumour and non-adjacent lung specimens, along with some 24 tumour-only specimens. Supplementary cohort #1, 10 lung adenocarcinoma cases, had paired tumour/lung TCR-beta sequencing and TIL populations generated to assess tumour reactivity. Several tumour specimens with TCR-beta data were of rare histological subtypes and were excluded from the subtype comparisons.

General findings and caveats noted by the study authors: The reactivity cohort included only around ten cases, and whether tumour-reactive clones share sequences with the dominant in vivo tumour-associated clones was not shown. Nearly half of NSCLC cases had tumour-associated clones >0.5%, with approximately 80% of squamous carcinomas showing such clones compared with 33% of adenocarcinomas. Across under 11 adenocarcinoma cases, TIL tumour reactivity correlated strongly with maximal tumour-associated clone frequency but not with overall clonality. Compared with lung adenocarcinoma tumours, lung squamous cell carcinoma showed significantly higher Top 10 clone scores and productive clonality. Smoking pack-years did not significantly correlate with tumour TCR-beta clonality.

Genomic DNA was extracted with the QIAamp DNA kit from frozen aliquots of unsorted single-cell suspensions. Tumour samples were surgically resected non-small cell lung cancer tissue. Tissues arrived within 2 hours after resection and were immediately processed into single-cell suspensions. Tissue was broken up mechanically, digested enzymatically with DNase I, collagenase I and hyaluronidase for under 35 minutes at 37 degrees C, and then filtered and RBC-lysed. TCR-beta CDR3 regions were amplified from genomic DNA by a two-step multiplex PCR, with the second step adding Illumina-compatible adaptors. As a commercial immunoSEQ service, TCR-beta immunosequencing was carried out on an Illumina platform. Under the source paper's analysis protocol: Two measures summarised the repertoires: productive clonality, and Top 10 Clones, meaning the percentage of T-cell templates coming from the ten most frequent sequences. Values for productive clonality spanned 0 to 1, where a value of 1 indicated a monoclonal population. Sequences comprising at least 0.1% of tumour T-cell templates but absent from matched non-adjacent lung were defined as tumour-associated clones and were identified via log10 scatter plots. Student's t-tests were used for two-group comparisons, ANOVA for comparisons across stages, and linear regression for relationships, with analyses done in GraphPad Prism7 and R. TCRdb mirrors the immuneACCESS table, restricted to in-frame sequences. Some clones are absent from its copies; in checked studies, under half trace to an unresolved V gene, and the reason for the others is unknown. The D gene and trimming were derived from the DNA, and the V and J assignments and clone size from that table. For this sample the table gives 7,000 to 8,000 clones, of which approximately 68% were detected only once. The ten largest account for around 8.7% of the sample.

The CDR3 numbers 14 residues from cysteine through phenylalanine. CDR3 DNA only is kept here, 42 bases in frame from base 1. V was cut back by 0 bases and J by 3 bases, leaving a gap of 8 bases between them. From a lookup of the germline V gene, CDR1 and CDR2 are SGHAT and FQNNGV. The chain was built from TRBV11-2 and TRBJ1-2; the D gene remains uncertain. The sequencing input was lung tumor tissue. The TCR was taken from a human donor with non-small cell lung cancer. CDR3 sequence: CASSLDRNYYGYTF. Read as DNA, the sequence is TGTGCCAGCAGCTTAGACAGGAATTACTATGGCTACACCTTC.